One sample yielded the 8 T cell receptor beta chains listed below, sequenced in a study of blood T cell repertoires in COVID-19. Repertoires were generated with immunoSEQ multiplex PCR, while TCRdb's copy carries only in-frame clones and drops some. The sample contains more than 95,000 clones, about 88% of which appear only once. The specimen was peripheral blood. The receptors originated from a woman older than 75 with acute or convalescent COVID-19.

The chain has TRBV7-2 and TRBJ1-3; 9 nucleotides line up with TRBD1. The germline V gene has CDR1 SGHTA and CDR2 FQGNSA. The CDR3 has 16 residues. The junction had 5 bases not matched to a gene; V was cut back by 5 bases and J by 0 bases. CDR3 protein: CASSPGQGRSGNTIYF. The CDR3 nucleotides are TGTGCCAGCAGCCCGGGACAGGGCCGCTCTGGAAACACCATATATTTT. The whole variable domain, remainder taken from reference TRBV7-2 and TRBJ1-3, is GAGVSQSPSNKVTEKGKDVELRCDPISGHTALYWYRQSLGQGLEFLIYFQGNSAPDKSGLPSDRFSAERTGGSVSTLTIQRTQQEDSAVYLCASSPGQGRSGNTIYFGEGSWLTVV.

J is TRBJ1-6 and V is TRBV19, with no clear D. Trimming pared 8 bases from V and 8 bases from J, leaving 13 bases between. Germline-derived CDR1 and CDR2 are LNHDA and SQIVND (reference sequence). This CDR3 region has 13 residues. The CDR3 DNA sequence: TGTGCCAGTTCCGCGGGCCTCCATTCACCCCTCCACTTT. It is translated as CASSAGLHSPLHF.

V gene TRBV5-5 combines with J gene TRBJ1-2; TRBD1 matches 7 bases. The germline gives CDR1 SGHKS, CDR2 YYEKEE (reference sequence). CDR3 length: 14 amino acids. The J segment lost 5 bases and the V segment lost 3 bases, leaving 7 bases of the junction unmatched. The CDR3 reads CASSWDSGGYGYTF. CDR3 sequence (DNA): TGTGCCAGCAGCTGGGACAGTGGGGGATATGGCTACACCTTC. Full variable domain (outside the CDR3, taken from reference TRBV5-5 and TRBJ1-2): DAGVTQSPTHLIKTRGQQVTLRCSPISGHKSVSWYQQVLGQGPQFIFQYYEKEERGRGNFPDRFSARQFPNYSSELNVNALLLGDSALYLCASSWDSGGYGYTFGSGTRLTVV.

V gene TRBV5-5 combines with J gene TRBJ2-4, with TRBD1 matching over 7 bases. The junction had 4 bases not matched to a gene; V was cut back by 1 base and J by 6 bases. The CDR3 loop spans 14 amino acids. CDR1 and CDR2 from the germline V gene are SGHKS and YYEKEE (reference sequence). CDR3 bases: TGTGCCAGCAGCTTGTTAGGGGGCGTAAACATTCAGTACTTC. Translation gives CASSLLGGVNIQYF.

This chain uses TRBV4-2 with TRBJ2-7; 7 nucleotides agree with TRBD2. The CDR3 is made up of 15 amino acids. Germline CDR1 is LGHNA and CDR2 is YNFKEQ. J gave up 0 bases and V 5 bases, and 7 bases lay outside the gene matches. DNA for the CDR3: TGTGCCAGCAGCAAACAGCGGGACGCCTCCTACGAGCAGTACTTC. It specifies CASSKQRDASYEQYF.

The chain has TRBV5-1 and TRBJ2-1; possible D gene TRBD2, 5 bases. This CDR3 region has 16 residues. Trimming left V 3 bases short and J 2 bases short, with 15 bases between. CDR1 and CDR2 (germline): SGHRS, YFSETQ. The CDR3 DNA is TGCGCCAGCAGCTGGCCTCTAGCTCCCGCCTACAATGAGCAGTTCTTC. Translating gives CASSWPLAPAYNEQFF.

This clone was found a few times. V usage is TRBV27 and J usage is TRBJ2-5; 10 bases are shared with TRBD1. V was pared by 6 bases and J by 3 bases, with 4 bases of the junction left unmatched. This CDR3 contains 14 residues. The V gene's germline CDR1 is MNHEY and CDR2 SMNVEV (reference sequence). In DNA, the CDR3 is TGTGCCAGCAGAAGGACAGGGGGTAAAGAGACCCAGTACTTC. It codes for CASRRTGGKETQYF.

This chain joins TRBV28 and TRBJ2-1; maybe TRBD2 (6 bases). CDR3 length: 16 amino acids. Trimming stripped 3 bases from V and 3 bases from J, with 15 bases between. Germline values: CDR1 MDHEN, CDR2 SYDVKM. CDR3 sequence reads: CASSFSTISGYNEQFF. The CDR3 DNA sequence: TGTGCCAGCAGTTTTTCTACAATTAGCGGCTACAATGAGCAGTTCTTC. Together with reference TRBV28 and TRBJ2-1, the CDR3 gives the full variable domain: DVKVTQSSRYLVKRTGEKVFLECVQDMDHENMFWYRQDPGLGLRLIYFSYDVKMKEKGDIPEGYSVSREKKERFSLILESASTNQTSMYLCASSFSTISGYNEQFFGPGTRLTVL.